What follows are 32 T cell receptor beta chains derived from one specimen sequenced in a study of regulatory T cells in long-lasting Graves disease. Described time point: newly diagnosed GD, antithyroid drugs for less than 3 months. Researchers made the TCR library from RNA that was extracted from PBMCs. Library construction for TCR beta used iRepertoire HTBI primers and Arm-PCR of CDR3 regions. TCRdb re-analysed the multiplex PCR reads in MiXCR, keeping a single row per CDR3 protein. The profile shows hundreds of thousands of distinct CDR3 sequences, 15% to 18% of them singletons. Specimen: peripheral blood mononuclear cells (PBMCs), collected at new diagnosis, from a patient treated with antithyroid drugs. These receptors all come from a female donor with Graves disease.

V usage is TRBV9 and J usage is TRBJ1-4, with D perhaps matching TRBD1 (5 bases). V dropped 4 bases and J dropped 6 bases, with 19 bases sitting between them. Germline V gene sequence: CDR1 SGDLS, CDR2 YYNGEE. CDR3 length equals 16 residues. The CDR3: CASSRRPGDVYEKLFF. CDR3 in DNA: TGTGCCAGCAGCCGCCGTCCTGGGGACGTATATGAAAAACTGTTTTTT.

V gene TRBV28 combines with J gene TRBJ2-5; 10 bases are a match to TRBD1. The V segment lost 3 bases and the J segment 5 bases; nucleotides outside the gene matches: 12. Germline assignment: CDR1 MDHEN and CDR2 SYDVKM. There are 17 residues in the CDR3. The CDR3 sequence is CASSFPLSTGGGETQYF. CDR3 sequence (DNA): TGTGCCAGCAGTTTCCCCCTTTCGACAGGGGGCGGTGAGACCCAGTACTTC.

This clonotype was counted at least ten times. The chain joins TRBV12-3 or TRBV12-4 to TRBJ1-2; no clear D gene. Trimming shortened V by 3 bases and J by 2 bases, and 4 bases separated the two germline ends. The CDR3 is 12 residues long. The CDR3 nucleotides read TGTGCCAGCAGTTTTGACAACTATGGCTACACCTTC. Translated, it gives CASSFDNYGYTF.

In its sample, this clonotype was seen a few times. The chain uses TRBV19 and TRBJ2-7; weak D call: TRBD2 (6 bases). V was shortened by 7 bases and J by 7 bases, with 32 bases between the two germline ends. Germline V CDR1 and CDR2: LNHDA, SQIVND (reference sequence). The CDR3 extends over 18 amino acids. The CDR3 here is CASMFYPGARGPLVEQYF. Here the CDR3 DNA reads TGTGCCAGTATGTTCTATCCCGGGGCGCGGGGTCCCCTCGTGGAGCAGTACTTC.

The chain joins TRBV4-1 to TRBJ1-5; TRBD1 agrees at 7 bases. This CDR3 comprises 14 residues. With 4 bases clipped from V and 5 bases from J, the junction kept 5 bases outside the gene matches. The germline gives CDR1 MGHRA, CDR2 YSYEKL. As DNA, the CDR3 is TGCGCCAGCAGCCCAATTACAGGGGATCAGCCCCAGCATTTT. Amino acids: CASSPITGDQPQHF.

At least ten counts were recorded for this clonotype. V and J are TRBV11-1 and TRBJ2-3; D tentatively reads TRBD1 or TRBD2 (5 bases each). This CDR3 has 14 residues. Germline assignment: CDR1 SGHAT and CDR2 FQDESV (reference sequence). V was pared by 5 bases and J by 3 bases, with 12 bases between. The CDR3 coding sequence is TGTGCCAGCAGCCGGGGCGAGGTGACAGATACGCAGTATTTT. It specifies CASSRGEVTDTQYF.

This clonotype was seen many times. J is TRBJ2-7 and V is TRBV11-2; D is unresolved. The ends were cut back, 0 bases at V and 4 bases at J, with 7 bases in the middle. The germline gives CDR1 SGHAT, CDR2 FQNNGV. This CDR3 has 13 residues. The CDR3 region is CASSLDRQYEQYF. The CDR3 DNA sequence: TGTGCCAGCAGCTTAGATCGGCAGTACGAGCAGTACTTC.

The chain couples TRBV24-1 to TRBJ2-2, with D possibly matching TRBD1 (6 bases). The germline gives CDR1 KGHDR, CDR2 SFDVKD. Trimming cost V 3 bases and J 3 bases, with 10 bases left between them. The CDR3 spans 15 residues. The CDR3 coding sequence is TGTGCCACCAGTGATGATAGGGGGTACACCGGGGAGCTGTTTTTT. Amino acid sequence: CATSDDRGYTGELFF.

This clonotype was observed many times. CDR3 nucleotides: TGTGCCAGCAGCTTAATTCCGTCTCCCGGGGAGCTGTTTTTT. Protein product: CASSLIPSPGELFF. The chain recombines TRBV7-2 with TRBJ2-2; no definite D call. This CDR3 contains 14 residues. Trimming took off 2 bases at V and 6 bases at J, with 10 bases between the two ends. Germline CDR1 reads SGHTA; CDR2 reads FQGNSA.

This clonotype was detected many times. The chain has TRBV9 and TRBJ1-2; the D is unclear. V was clipped by 3 bases and J by 1 base, with 10 bases between them. This CDR3 is built from 14 residues. Germline CDR1 SGDLS, CDR2 YYNGEE. The CDR3 DNA sequence: TGTGCCAGCAGCGCCGGACGGGTTAACTATGGCTACACCTTC. It codes for CASSAGRVNYGYTF.

This clonotype has ten or more counts. V and J are TRBV27 and TRBJ1-2; TRBD1 matches 7 bases. Germline lookup yields CDR1 MNHEY and CDR2 SMNVEV (reference sequence). V was pared by 5 bases and J by 4 bases, with 7 bases of the junction left unmatched. The CDR3 contains 14 residues. The CDR3 loop is CASSPETGIYGYTF. The CDR3 DNA reads TGTGCCAGCAGTCCAGAGACAGGGATCTATGGCTACACCTTC.

This clonotype was found a few times. The V gene is TRBV29-1, the J gene TRBJ1-2, with 7 positions matching TRBD1. The CDR3 is 12 amino acids. V shed 2 bases, J shed 7 bases, and the junction held 4 bases outside the gene matches. Germline loops: CDR1 SQVTM, CDR2 ANQGSEA. CDR3 amino acids: CSVETGAVGYTF. The CDR3 nucleotides read TGCAGCGTTGAAACAGGGGCTGTTGGCTACACCTTC.

This clonotype was observed at least ten times. The V gene is TRBV20-1, the J gene TRBJ1-6; 8 bases align to TRBD1. In germline, CDR1 is DFQATT, CDR2 SNEGSKA (reference sequence). The CDR3 covers 14 residues. Germline trimming cut 5 bases from V and 7 bases from J; bases unmatched to any gene: 7. The CDR3 reads CSASTGGGNSPLHF. The DNA for the CDR3 is TGCAGTGCTTCAACAGGGGGAGGCAATTCACCCCTCCACTTT.

This clonotype was found a few times. The rearrangement links TRBV13 to TRBJ2-7; perhaps D is TRBD1 or TRBD2 (7 bases each). Germline-derived CDR1 and CDR2 are PRHDT and FYEKMQ (reference sequence). V dropped 5 bases and J dropped 0 bases, with 20 bases sitting between them. This CDR3 is built from 17 residues. The CDR3 sequence is CASSHRGASGFSYEQYF. CDR3 DNA sequence: TGTGCCAGCAGCCACAGGGGAGCTAGCGGTTTCTCCTACGAGCAGTACTTC. Complete variable domain (other parts from reference TRBV13 and TRBJ2-7): AAGVIQSPRHLIKEKRETATLKCYPIPRHDTVYWYQQGPGQDPQFLISFYEKMQSDKGSIPDRFSAQQFSDYHSELNMSSLELGDSALYFCASSHRGASGFSYEQYFGPGTRLTVT.

This clonotype was seen more than once but under ten times. This rearrangement joins TRBV20-1 to TRBJ1-5; tentatively, D is TRBD1 (6 bases). This CDR3 spans 17 amino acids. Germline values: CDR1 DFQATT, CDR2 SNEGSKA (reference sequence). The V gene lost 0 bases and the J gene lost 3 bases, with 18 bases spanning the gap. CDR3 in amino acids: CSARDGRQGRDNQPQHF. In DNA form, the CDR3 reads TGCAGTGCTAGAGATGGGCGGCAGGGGCGAGACAATCAGCCCCAGCATTTT.

The J gene is TRBJ1-4, the V gene TRBV20-1; D is ambiguous. There are 14 residues in the CDR3. V was cut by 6 bases and J by 0 bases, with 11 bases left in between. Germline lookup yields CDR1 DFQATT and CDR2 SNEGSKA (reference sequence). This CDR3 reads CSAKTAATNEKLFF. Here the CDR3 DNA reads TGCAGTGCCAAAACGGCGGCAACTAATGAAAAACTGTTTTTT.

This clonotype showed up many times. The V gene is TRBV6-5, the J gene TRBJ2-3; 9 nucleotides line up with TRBD1. CDR3 size: 17 residues. Looked up from germline, CDR1 is MNHEY and CDR2 is SVGAGI. The junction had 12 bases not matched to a gene; V was cut back by 4 bases and J by 4 bases. The CDR3 spells CASSLAPGTGSADTQYF. CDR3 in DNA: TGTGCCAGCAGTTTAGCCCCCGGGACAGGGTCGGCAGATACGCAGTATTTT.

There are many counts of this clonotype. This chain connects TRBV20-1 to TRBJ2-2; 8 bases map to TRBD2. The CDR3 totals 17 residues. Germline CDR1 DFQATT, CDR2 SNEGSKA (reference sequence). With 4 bases clipped from V and 4 bases from J, the junction kept 14 bases outside the gene matches. CDR3 in DNA: TGCAGTGCTACGGGGGCGACTAGCGACCTCCCCACCGGGGAGCTGTTTTTT. Its translation: CSATGATSDLPTGELFF.

The chain combines TRBV12-3 or TRBV12-4 with TRBJ1-3; 10 bases line up with TRBD1. The CDR3 runs to 16 residues. The V segment lost 5 bases and the J segment 5 bases; nucleotides outside the gene matches: 9. The CDR3 reads CASSLMGQGNRNTIYF. The CDR3 DNA follows: TGTGCCAGCAGTCTAATGGGACAGGGGAATAGAAACACCATATATTTT.

This clonotype was detected only a few times. The V call is TRBV28, the J call TRBJ2-7, with 9 bases identical to TRBD1. The germline CDR1 and CDR2 sequences are MDHEN and SYDVKM. The CDR3 runs to 14 residues. The V segment lost 2 bases and the J segment 7 bases; nucleotides outside the gene matches: 6. The CDR3 sequence is CASSLGTGSGEQYF. CDR3 in DNA: TGTGCCAGCAGTTTAGGGACAGGGTCGGGTGAGCAGTACTTC.

This clonotype was recorded at least ten times. The gene calls are TRBV7-2 and TRBJ2-7; TRBD2 aligns across 10 bases. CDR3 length equals 16 residues. V trimming: 5 bases; J trimming: 3 bases; junction bases outside the gene matches: 10. Germline-derived CDR1 and CDR2 are SGHTA and FQGNSA. The CDR3 is CASSPPGSSGSYEQYF. CDR3 sequence (DNA): TGTGCCAGCAGCCCCCCCGGTTCTAGCGGGAGCTACGAGCAGTACTTC.

This clonotype was counted many times. The chain is built from TRBV2 and TRBJ2-1; D unclear. This CDR3 spans 12 amino acids. Germline CDR1 is SNHLY and CDR2 is FYNNEI. The germline V and J ends were trimmed by 7 bases and 3 bases, with 7 bases remaining between them. CDR3 region: CASKGVYNEQFF. The CDR3 nucleotides read TGTGCCAGCAAGGGCGTCTACAATGAGCAGTTCTTC.

The sample holds many counts of this clonotype. The chain has TRBV6-2 or TRBV6-3 and TRBJ2-7; 8 bases fit TRBD1. The germline V gene has CDR1 MNHEY and CDR2 SVGEGT. J lost 0 bases, V lost 5 bases, and 6 bases had no gene match. The CDR3 length is 15 residues. For the CDR3, the DNA is TGTGCCAGCAGTACCCATACAGGGGGCTCCTACGAGCAGTACTTC. As protein: CASSTHTGGSYEQYF.

A few counts support this clonotype. This chain links TRBV10-3 with TRBJ1-3, with D tentatively TRBD1 (5 bases). V lost 11 bases and J lost 0, with 17 bases in between. Germline CDR1 ENHRY, CDR2 SYGVKD. The CDR3 runs 15 residues. CDR3 nucleotides: TGTGCCCACCGGGACGGTATGAGCTCTGGAAACACCATATATTTT. This translates into CAHRDGMSSGNTIYF.

The chain employs TRBV28 and TRBJ2-1; 7 nucleotides align to TRBD2. The CDR3 loop spans 14 amino acids. CDR1 and CDR2 (germline): MDHEN, SYDVKM. V dropped 5 bases and J dropped 4; count of bases not matched to a gene: 5. The CDR3 sequence is CASSTPGGYNEQFF. In nucleotides, the CDR3 is TGTGCCAGCAGTACGCCGGGGGGATACAATGAGCAGTTCTTC.

As for this clonotype: A much more abundant neighbour one base away suggests this may be a read error. The gene calls are TRBV5-5 and TRBJ2-1; possible D gene TRBD1, 6 bases. The CDR3 covers 17 residues. Germline CDR1 is SGHKS and CDR2 is YYEKEE (reference sequence). V dropped 0 bases and J dropped 10 bases, with 23 bases sitting between them. CDR3 bases: TGTGCCAGCAGCTTGGAGTATCCAGCGACAGGAACCTACGAGCAGTTCTTC. Translating it yields CASSLEYPATGTYEQFF. Drawing the rest from reference TRBV5-5 and TRBJ2-1, the complete variable domain is DAGVTQSPTHLIKTRGQQVTLRCSPISGHKSVSWYQQVLGQGPQFIFQYYEKEERGRGNFPDRFSARQFPNYSSELNVNALLLGDSALYLCASSLEYPATGTYEQFFGPGTRLTVL.

The sample holds many counts of this clonotype. The rearrangement links TRBV6-2 or TRBV6-3 to TRBJ2-1, with 7 bases identical to TRBD2. The CDR3 is 14 residues long. The J segment lost 2 bases and the V segment lost 9 bases, leaving 7 bases of the junction unmatched. The V gene's germline CDR1 is MNHEY and CDR2 SVGEGT. This chain's CDR3 is CASTLGGTYNEQFF. The CDR3, as DNA: TGTGCCAGTACCCTCGGGGGGACCTACAATGAGCAGTTCTTC.

Many counts were recorded for this clonotype. V gene TRBV14 combines with J gene TRBJ2-7; TRBD2 matches 9 bases. V gave up 1 base and J gave up 3 bases; unmatched junction bases: 4. The CDR3 consists of 15 residues. Germline V CDR1 and CDR2: SGHDN, FVKESK. The CDR3 DNA reads TGTGCCAGCAGCCAAGGGGTTAGCGGGAGCTACGAGCAGTACTTC. Protein sequence: CASSQGVSGSYEQYF.

The rearrangement links TRBV10-2 to TRBJ2-3; D is uncertain. The germline V gene encodes CDR1 WSHSY and CDR2 SAAADI. The CDR3 has 14 amino acids. Trimming stripped 3 bases from V and 2 bases from J, with 9 bases between. The CDR3 DNA is TGCGCCAGCAGTGATTTGCACTTCACAGATACGCAGTATTTT. Its translation: CASSDLHFTDTQYF.

This clonotype was recorded many times. The gene calls are TRBV20-1 and TRBJ1-5; D is ambiguous. Trimming cost V 1 base and J 2 bases, with 12 bases left between them. Germline V gives CDR1 DFQATT, CDR2 SNEGSKA (reference sequence). The CDR3 length is 15 residues. CDR3 sequence reads: CSARAPGWGNQPQHF. Here the CDR3 DNA reads TGCAGTGCTAGAGCCCCTGGCTGGGGCAATCAGCCCCAGCATTTT.

This clonotype has a handful of counts. The chain's CDR3 is CASSGDREGAEAFF. CDR3 bases: TGTGCCAGCAGTGGGGACAGGGAAGGGGCTGAAGCTTTCTTT. The V gene is TRBV12-3 or TRBV12-4, the J gene TRBJ1-1; 9 positions agree with TRBD1. Trimming cost V 5 bases and J 6 bases; bases outside gene matches: 7. The length of the CDR3 is 14 residues.

This clonotype was seen at least ten times. The CDR3 spells CASTIQGRYGYTF. The CDR3 coding sequence is TGTGCCAGCACAATACAGGGGAGATATGGCTACACCTTC. The rearrangement links TRBV2 to TRBJ1-2; 7 bases fit TRBD1. This CDR3 is built from 13 residues. Germline values: CDR1 SNHLY, CDR2 FYNNEI. The V segment lost 7 bases and the J segment 5 bases; nucleotides outside the gene matches: 7.